Below, 2 T cell receptor beta chains from the same sample are listed, as sequenced in a study of blood T cells in healthy people across ages. Primers used in a second PCR of about 6 to 11 cycles were a sample-barcoded 5' primer and a J-beta primer mix. MiXCR, applied by TCRdb to the 5' RACE reads, yields one record per CDR3 protein. The table includes about 570,000 distinct CDR3 sequences, about a quarter detected once. This sample also belongs to another study, concerning T cells of mothers and their children.

Sequencing was carried out using blood. The origin of the receptors is a boy younger than 10 in good health.

The chain links TRBV4-3 to TRBJ2-2; 11 nucleotides match TRBD2. Germline V gene data show CDR1 as LGHNA and CDR2 as YSLEER. V was pared by 0 bases and J by 7 bases, with 13 bases of the junction left unmatched. The CDR3 extends over 19 amino acids. This chain's CDR3 is CASSQEPPRSGRALGELFF. In DNA form, the CDR3 reads TGCGCCAGCAGCCAAGAACCCCCCCGTAGCGGGAGGGCCCTCGGGGAGCTGTTTTTT.

In its sample, this clonotype was seen a few times. This chain joins TRBV15 and TRBJ2-4; D ambiguous. Germline CDR1 and CDR2: LNHNV and YYDKDF (reference sequence). The V end lost 1 base, the J end lost 8 bases, and 12 bases lay between the germline ends. The CDR3 is 14 amino acids. CDR3 amino acids: CATSRGSSVDIQYF. The CDR3 DNA reads as TGTGCCACCAGCAGAGGGTCCAGCGTAGACATTCAGTACTTC.